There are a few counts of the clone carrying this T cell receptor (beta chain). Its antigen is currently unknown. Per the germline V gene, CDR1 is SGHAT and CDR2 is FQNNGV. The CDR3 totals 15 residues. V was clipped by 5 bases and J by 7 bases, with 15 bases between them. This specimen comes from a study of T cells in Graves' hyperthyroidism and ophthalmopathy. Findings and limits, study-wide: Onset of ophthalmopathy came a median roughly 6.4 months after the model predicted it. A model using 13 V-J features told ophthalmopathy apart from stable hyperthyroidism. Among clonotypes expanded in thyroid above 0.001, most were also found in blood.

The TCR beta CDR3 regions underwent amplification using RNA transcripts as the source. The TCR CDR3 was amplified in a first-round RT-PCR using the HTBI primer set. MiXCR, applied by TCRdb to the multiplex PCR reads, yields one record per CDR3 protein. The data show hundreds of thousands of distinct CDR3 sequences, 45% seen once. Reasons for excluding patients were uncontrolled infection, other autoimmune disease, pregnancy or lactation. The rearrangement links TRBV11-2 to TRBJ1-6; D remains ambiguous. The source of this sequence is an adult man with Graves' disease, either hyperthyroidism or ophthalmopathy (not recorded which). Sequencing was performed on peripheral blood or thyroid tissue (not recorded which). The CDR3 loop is CASSTRATANSPLHF. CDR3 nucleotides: TGTGCCAGCAGCACAAGAGCAACAGCAAATTCACCCCTCCACTTT.